The 25 T cell receptor beta chains reported below all come from one sample, sequenced in a study of early T cells in non-severe SARS-CoV-2 infection. TCRdb recomputed calls from the 5' RACE reads with MiXCR, one row per CDR3 protein. The sample yields approximately 37,000 distinct CDR3 sequences, approximately 5.1% seen once. Sequenced material: whole blood, taken at baseline. The receptor set was obtained from an adult who was a healthcare worker with PCR-confirmed SARS-CoV-2 infection or an uninfected control (not recorded which).

This clonotype was picked up many times. The chain is built from TRBV27 and TRBJ1-1, with D tentatively TRBD1 (5 bases). V lost 0 bases to trimming and J lost 3 bases, with 14 bases between them. Germline V lookup: CDR1 MNHEY, CDR2 SMNVEV (reference sequence). The CDR3 has 16 residues. CDR3 region: CASSLSTTQGYTEAFF. The CDR3 DNA follows: TGTGCCAGCAGTTTATCGACCACTCAGGGTTACACTGAAGCTTTCTTT.

The sample holds many counts of this clonotype. In DNA, the CDR3 is TGCTCAAGATCCTATATGAACACTGAAGCTTTCTTT. Translated: CSRSYMNTEAFF. V gene TRBV20-1 combines with J gene TRBJ1-1; no clear D gene. The CDR3 has 12 residues. Germline V lookup: CDR1 DFQATT, CDR2 SNEGSKA (reference sequence).

This clonotype was picked up many times. The V call is TRBV7-6, the J call TRBJ1-1; a weak D match, TRBD1 (5 bases). V gave up 4 bases and J gave up 5 bases, with 11 bases separating them. The V gene's germline CDR1 is SGHVS and CDR2 FNYEAQ. The CDR3 runs 13 residues. The CDR3 DNA sequence: TGTGCCAGCAGCTCGGGGGGAGGGACTGAAGCTTTCTTT. As protein: CASSSGGGTEAFF.

This chain connects TRBV15 to TRBJ2-1; D possibly uses TRBD1 or TRBD2 (5 bases each). V lost 5 bases and J 3 bases, leaving 14 bases between the germline ends. This CDR3 has 15 amino acids. Germline CDR1 reads LNHNV; CDR2 reads YYDKDF (reference sequence). The CDR3, as DNA: TGTGCCACCAGCCCCCCCGGGGCGCGCTACAATGAGCAGTTCTTC. It translates to CATSPPGARYNEQFF. Full variable domain (remainder filled in from reference TRBV15 and TRBJ2-1): DAMVIQNPRYQVTQFGKPVTLSCSQTLNHNVMYWYQQKSSQAPKLLFHYYDKDFNNEADTPDNFQSRRPNTSFCFLDIRSPGLGDTAMYLCATSPPGARYNEQFFGPGTRLTVL.

This rearrangement joins TRBV10-3 to TRBJ2-7, with D perhaps given as TRBD1 or TRBD2 (5 bases each). Trimming removed 7 bases at V and 3 bases at J, with 13 bases between. Germline-derived CDR1 and CDR2 are ENHRY and SYGVKD. The CDR3 extends over 13 amino acids. The CDR3 nucleotides are TGTGCCATCACCCGGGGACCGGGCTACGAGCAGTACGTC. Translation gives CAITRGPGYEQYV.

This clonotype was counted ten times or more. Compared with germline, one end of the junction differs, possibly owing to a read error. The chain has TRBV18 and TRBJ2-1, with D perhaps matching TRBD1 (8 bases). From germline, CDR1 is KGHSH and CDR2 LQKENI. The CDR3 is 18 residues long. CDR3 sequence (DNA): TGTGTCAGCTCACCACGGCAGGGGGCGGGAGCATCCTACAATGAGCAGTTCTTC. Protein product: CVSSPRQGAGASYNEQFF.

The chain uses TRBV7-6 and TRBJ1-1; D possibly corresponds to TRBD1 (6 bases). V was shortened by 1 base and J by 7 bases, with 10 bases between the two germline ends. This CDR3 has 13 amino acids. Germline CDR1 reads SGHVS; CDR2 reads FNYEAQ. The CDR3 loop is CASSLGGTFEAFF. The CDR3 DNA reads TGTGCCAGCAGCTTAGGGGGGACATTTGAAGCTTTCTTT.

This clonotype appeared many times. This sequence joins TRBV18 and TRBJ1-1; TRBD1 matches at 8 bases. The CDR3 runs to 14 residues. Germline trimming cut 3 bases from V and 4 bases from J; bases unmatched to any gene: 4. Germline CDR1 KGHSH, CDR2 LQKENI. The DNA for the CDR3 is TGTGCCAGCTCACCGACCGACAGGGGCACTGAAGCTTTCTTT. This codes for CASSPTDRGTEAFF.

The table lists this clonotype with many counts. The chain recombines TRBV7-3 with TRBJ1-1, with TRBD1 as a possible D gene (6 bases). Germline CDR1 SGHTA, CDR2 FQGTGA. This CDR3 comprises 13 residues. V shed 4 bases and J shed 5 bases, with 11 bases lying between them. CDR3 amino acids: CASSSQGRTEAFF. As DNA, the CDR3 is TGTGCCAGCAGCTCTCAGGGGAGGACTGAAGCTTTCTTT.

The table lists this clonotype with many counts. The rearrangement uses TRBV2 and TRBJ1-2, with D possibly being TRBD1 (5 bases). Germline CDR1 is SNHLY and CDR2 is FYNNEI. Trimming took off 6 bases at V and 1 base at J, with 15 bases between the two ends. The CDR3 has 15 residues. In DNA, the CDR3 is TGTGCCAGCAGCACCGGGAATAGGGGTAACTATGGCTACACCTTC. It encodes CASSTGNRGNYGYTF.

This clonotype showed up many times. V usage is TRBV11-2 and J usage is TRBJ1-1; 8 positions match TRBD1. CDR1 and CDR2 (germline): SGHAT, FQNNGV. Losses at the gene ends were 7 bases for V and 8 bases for J; bases not matched to a gene: 12. The CDR3 extends over 14 amino acids. The CDR3 DNA is TGTGCCAGCATCCACCCCCGAAGGACAGGGGAAGCTTTCTTT. This codes for CASIHPRRTGEAFF. The full variable domain, completed using reference TRBV11-2 and TRBJ1-1, is EAGVAQSPRYKIIEKRQSVAFWCNPISGHATLYWYQQILGQGPKLLIQFQNNGVVDDSQLPKDRFSAERLKGVDSTLKIQPAKLEDSAVYLCASIHPRRTGEAFFGQGTRLTVV.

At least ten counts were recorded for this clonotype. J is TRBJ2-5 and V is TRBV6-5, with TRBD2 as a possible D gene (6 bases). This CDR3 is built from 16 residues. Germline V gene data show CDR1 as MNHEY and CDR2 as SVGAGI. V lost 4 bases to trimming and J lost 1 base, with 16 bases between them. The CDR3 region is CASSLGLARRQETQYF. DNA for the CDR3: TGTGCCAGCAGTTTAGGGCTAGCGCGCCGCCAAGAGACCCAGTACTTC.

This clonotype came up many times. A junction end diverges from the germline sequence, so it may reflect a read error. The V and J genes are TRBV7-7 and TRBJ1-1; possible D gene TRBD1, 5 bases. CDR1 is SSHAT and CDR2 is FNYEAQ in the germline V gene (reference sequence). CDR3 length: 14 residues. CDR3 residues: CASSLRGRNTEAFF. CDR3 bases: TGTGCTAGCAGCTTAAGGGGCAGAAACACTGAAGCTTTCTTT.

This sequence joins TRBV28 and TRBJ2-7, with D uncertain. This CDR3 region has 14 residues. The ends were cut back, 5 bases at V and 3 bases at J, with 14 bases in the middle. The V gene's germline CDR1 is MDHEN and CDR2 SYDVKM. CDR3 DNA: TGTGCCAGCAGTCCCCGCCTACAGTTCTACGAGCAGTACTTC. This translates into CASSPRLQFYEQYF.

A note on this clonotype: A much larger clonotype is one base distant, so this may be a read error. V is TRBV27 and J is TRBJ2-4, with D maybe TRBD1 (5 bases). CDR3 length: 17 residues. Germline-derived CDR1 and CDR2 are MNHEY and SMNVEV (reference sequence). Trimming took off 5 bases at V and 3 bases at J, with 20 bases between the two ends. In DNA form, the CDR3 reads TGTGCCAGCAGTCTAGGGGCGAGTACCATAGTCAAAAACATTCAGTACTTC. Translation: CASSLGASTIVKNIQYF.

In regard to this clonotype: Possible read error: a much larger clone is one base away. The chain employs TRBV18 and TRBJ2-1; TRBD1 aligns across 7 bases. The CDR3 has 12 residues. The germline V gene encodes CDR1 KGHSH and CDR2 LQKENI. The CDR3 DNA reads as TGTACCAGCTCGCGTACAGGGGATGAGCAGTTCTTC. Translated: CTSSRTGDEQFF.

This clonotype was seen at least ten times. The V and J genes are TRBV4-3 and TRBJ2-3; perhaps D is TRBD1 or TRBD2 (5 bases each). CDR3 length: 16 amino acids. CDR1 and CDR2 (germline): LGHNA, YSLEER. Trimming took 1 base from V and 2 from J, leaving 13 bases between them. As DNA, the CDR3 is TGCGCCAGCAGCCAAGGGACTGGGACCCTCACAGATACGCAGTATTTT. It is translated as CASSQGTGTLTDTQYF.

This clonotype came up a few times. The chain couples TRBV4-3 to TRBJ2-3, with D possibly matching TRBD1 (5 bases). Trimming pared 1 base from V and 10 bases from J, leaving 15 bases between. Per germline, CDR1 LGHNA and CDR2 YSLEER. The CDR3 consists of 14 residues. CDR3 nucleotides: TGCGCCAGCAGCCAAGTGACAGTTACTTTGCCGCAGTATTTT. Protein sequence: CASSQVTVTLPQYF.

The chain has TRBV12-3 or TRBV12-4 and TRBJ1-1; no firm D call. The CDR3 loop spans 14 amino acids. Between the trimmed V and J ends, which lost 2 bases and 4 bases, there was a span of 11 bases. In DNA form, the CDR3 reads TGTGCCAGCAGTTTATTCGGTCAGGCCACTGAAGCTTTCTTT. Its protein product is CASSLFGQATEAFF.

This clonotype was detected ten times or more. This chain links TRBV7-9 with TRBJ2-3; the D is unclear. With 5 bases removed from V and 2 bases from J, the gap between germline ends came to 11 bases. The CDR3 extends over 14 amino acids. Germline CDR1 SEHNR, CDR2 FQNEAQ (reference sequence). The CDR3 protein is CASSADLNTDTQYF. The CDR3 nucleotides are TGTGCCAGCAGCGCCGATCTGAACACAGATACGCAGTATTTT.

A few counts support this clonotype. This sequence joins TRBV5-1 and TRBJ2-1; perhaps D is TRBD1 or TRBD2 (5 bases each). The V and J ends lost 4 bases and 3 bases respectively, with 8 bases between them. The CDR3 runs to 13 residues. Germline CDR1 is SGHRS and CDR2 is YFSETQ. The CDR3 sequence: CASSRDDYNEQFF. Written as DNA, the CDR3 is TGCGCCAGCAGCCGGGACGACTACAATGAGCAGTTCTTC.

This clonotype was seen a few times. The chain uses TRBV11-2 and TRBJ2-2; D unresolved. Germline CDR1 SGHAT, CDR2 FQNNGV. This CDR3 has 13 residues. Trimming left V 8 bases short and J 5 bases short, with 12 bases between. CDR3 residues: CASQAIRTGELFF. The CDR3 DNA sequence: TGTGCCAGCCAGGCCATCCGAACCGGGGAGCTGTTTTTT.

This clonotype was observed many times. V and J are TRBV5-4 and TRBJ1-2; D remains ambiguous. Trimming shortened V by 4 bases and J by 0 bases, and 13 bases separated the two germline ends. The CDR3 loop spans 15 amino acids. Per germline, CDR1 SGHNT and CDR2 YYREEE (reference sequence). The CDR3 loop is CASSPSFSPNYGYTF. Written as DNA, the CDR3 is TGTGCCAGCAGCCCCTCCTTCTCTCCTAACTATGGCTACACCTTC.

The DNA for the CDR3 is TGCAGCGTGACCGGCACTGAAGCTTTCTTT. Protein product: CSVTGTEAFF. The chain employs TRBV29-1 and TRBJ1-1; D call uncertain. The CDR3 spans 10 residues. Germline loops: CDR1 SQVTM, CDR2 ANQGSEA. Trimming shortened V by 6 bases and J by 4 bases, and 6 bases separated the two germline ends.

In its sample, this clonotype was seen many times. The genes are TRBV7-9 and TRBJ2-1; 11 bases agree with TRBD2. The ends lost 5 bases at V and 7 bases at J; junction bases unmatched: 7. Germline V gives CDR1 SEHNR, CDR2 FQNEAQ (reference sequence). The CDR3 contains 15 residues. The DNA of the CDR3 is TGTGCCAGCAGCCCCGCTAGCGGGAGGCGGAATGAGCAGTTCTTC. Translation: CASSPASGRRNEQFF.